This T cell receptor beta chain was captured in a study of blood T cell repertoires in COVID-19. This clone was seen only once. Sequenced by immunoSEQ multiplex PCR; TCRdb stores in-frame clones only, minus some. The data contain some 140,000 clones, 83% of them seen just once; the ten biggest clones take up about 18%. Deletions cut 7 bases from V and 2 bases from J, with 14 bases between. This CDR3 comprises 14 residues. CDR1 is SQVTM and CDR2 is ANQGSEA in the germline V gene. This receptor was identified in a man under 40 who had recovered from COVID-19. The chain employs TRBV29-1 and TRBJ1-4; TRBD1 might be the D (5 bases). Sequenced input: PBMCs or T cells enriched from blood (not recorded which). In nucleotides, the CDR3 is TGCAGCGCCCTAGGGGCCTATACTAATGAAAAACTGTTTTTT. This codes for CSALGAYTNEKLFF.